These 31 T cell receptor beta chains originate from one sample sequenced in a study of blood T cell repertoires in COVID-19. Profiling relied on immunoSEQ multiplex PCR, and the TCRdb table lists in-frame clones only, not all of them. This sample has fewer than 250,000 clones, with almost 90% found just once. The sample taken for sequencing was PBMCs or T cells enriched from blood (not recorded which). These receptors were collected from a man younger than 40 who had been exposed to COVID-19.

The rearrangement links TRBV14 to TRBJ1-1; D unclear. The CDR3 loop spans 13 amino acids. The germline V gene encodes CDR1 SGHDN and CDR2 FVKESK. V dropped 0 bases and J dropped 7 bases, with 9 bases sitting between them. CDR3 nucleotides: TGTGCCAGCAGCCAAGACATTAGAAATGAAGCTTTCTTT. Translated, it gives CASSQDIRNEAFF. Drawing the rest from reference TRBV14 and TRBJ1-1, the complete variable domain is EAGVTQFPSHSVIEKGQTVTLRCDPISGHDNLYWYRRVMGKEIKFLLHFVKESKQDESGMPNNRFLAERTGGTYSTLKVQPAELEDSGVYFCASSQDIRNEAFFGQGTRLTVV.

CDR3: CASQNTEAFF. In DNA form, the CDR3 reads TGTGCCAGCCAGAACACTGAAGCTTTCTTT. V is TRBV7-9 and J is TRBJ1-1, with unresolved D. The germline CDR1 and CDR2 sequences are SEHNR and FQNEAQ (reference sequence). V was clipped by 8 bases and J by 1 base, with 2 bases between them. This CDR3 spans 10 amino acids.

CDR3 protein: CASSPGSTGGNKGYTF. The DNA for the CDR3 is TGTGCCAGCAGCCCAGGATCGACAGGGGGTAATAAAGGCTACACCTTC. This chain links TRBV7-6 with TRBJ1-2; TRBD1 agrees at 9 bases. CDR1 is SGHVS and CDR2 is FNYEAQ in the germline V gene. This CDR3 is 16 amino acids long. The V gene end was trimmed by 5 bases and the J gene end by 8 bases; junction bases not matched to a gene: 15.

With respect to this clone: Other nucleotide sequences in the sample specify the same CDR3. The chain combines TRBV12-5 with TRBJ1-4; 9 nucleotides match TRBD1. In germline, CDR1 is LGHNT, CDR2 FRNRAP. Unmatched junction bases numbered 18, after V lost 9 bases and J lost 7 bases. There are 17 residues in the CDR3. DNA for the CDR3: TGTGCTAGCCTCACGGGTACAGGGGGCGGACTTCGTGAAAAACTGTTTTTT. This sequence encodes CASLTGTGGGLREKLFF.

The chain uses TRBV7-8 and TRBJ2-5; the D gene is possibly TRBD2 (6 bases). The V end lost 5 bases, the J end lost 5 bases, and 12 bases lay between the germline ends. Germline loops: CDR1 SGHVS, CDR2 FQNEAQ. The CDR3 is 13 residues long. The CDR3 nucleotides are TGTGCCAGCAGCCGAGGGGACTGGGAGACCCAGTACTTC. Its translation: CASSRGDWETQYF.

The rearrangement joins TRBV7-2 to TRBJ2-3; TRBD2 agrees at 11 bases. The CDR3 has 16 amino acids. Unmatched junction bases numbered 8, after V lost 5 bases and J lost 4 bases. The germline CDR1 and CDR2 sequences are SGHTA and FQGNSA. CDR3 in amino acids: CASSPGTSGRSDTQYF. CDR3 DNA sequence: TGTGCCAGCAGCCCTGGGACTAGCGGTAGGTCAGATACGCAGTATTTT.

The rearrangement uses TRBV10-2 and TRBJ2-1; 8 positions agree with TRBD2. Germline CDR1 is WSHSY and CDR2 is SAAADI. With 2 bases clipped from V and 7 bases from J, the junction kept 10 bases outside the gene matches. This CDR3 spans 16 amino acids. CDR3 amino acids: CASSETSGGTTNEQFF. DNA for the CDR3: TGCGCCAGCAGTGAGACCAGCGGGGGAACTACAAATGAGCAGTTCTTC.

CDR3 in amino acids: CASSLAKDRITDTQYF. CDR3 DNA: TGCGCCAGCAGCTTGGCCAAGGACAGGATAACAGATACGCAGTATTTT. V and J are TRBV5-1 and TRBJ2-3; 7 bases match TRBD1. Germline V gene lookup returns CDR1 SGHRS and CDR2 YFSETQ. Trimming cost V 0 bases and J 3 bases; bases outside gene matches: 7. The CDR3 covers 16 residues.

V is TRBV30 and J is TRBJ2-5; D remains ambiguous. Germline-derived CDR1 and CDR2 are GTSNPN and SVGIG (reference sequence). The V end was cut by 0 bases, the J end by 5 bases, with 4 bases between. The CDR3 totals 11 residues. The CDR3 here is CAWSVRETQYF. CDR3 DNA sequence: TGTGCCTGGAGTGTCAGGGAGACCCAGTACTTC.

The chain carries TRBV5-1 and TRBJ2-5; tentatively, D is TRBD1 (5 bases). The CDR3 covers 11 residues. Germline CDR1 and CDR2: SGHRS and YFSETQ. V was clipped by 5 bases and J by 3 bases, with 5 bases between them. CDR3 residues: CASRQEETQYF. CDR3 nucleotides: TGCGCCAGCAGACAGGAAGAGACCCAGTACTTC.

The rearrangement uses TRBV5-1 and TRBJ2-5, with D possibly TRBD1 on 5 matching bases. Germline CDR1 is SGHRS and CDR2 is YFSETQ. V was clipped by 5 bases and J by 4 bases, with 6 bases between them. The CDR3 has 11 residues. The CDR3 spells CASSRGETQYF. In nucleotides, the CDR3 is TGCGCCAGCAGTAGGGGAGAGACCCAGTACTTC.

The table lists this clone with many counts. The V gene is TRBV7-6, the J gene TRBJ2-5; D is possibly TRBD1 (5 bases). CDR1 is SGHVS and CDR2 is FNYEAQ in the germline V gene. V lost 2 bases and J 5 bases, leaving 9 bases between the germline ends. This CDR3 region has 13 residues. The CDR3 is CASSLSGAETQYF. The DNA of the CDR3 is TGTGCCAGCAGCTTATCTGGGGCGGAGACCCAGTACTTC.

The rearrangement uses TRBV10-1 and TRBJ1-5; D perhaps matches TRBD1 (6 bases). The ends were cut back, 5 bases at V and 6 bases at J, with 8 bases in the middle. CDR3 size: 12 residues. The germline V gene encodes CDR1 WNHNN and CDR2 SYGVQD (reference sequence). CDR3 DNA: TGCGCCAGCAGTACAGGGTCTCAGCCCCAGCATTTT. Translation: CASSTGSQPQHF.

The chain couples TRBV5-5 to TRBJ2-3; TRBD2 is a possible D gene (5 bases). Looked up from germline, CDR1 is SGHKS and CDR2 is YYEKEE (reference sequence). V lost 0 bases and J lost 2, with 13 bases in between. The CDR3 contains 16 residues. The CDR3 protein is CASSLDGIINTDTQYF. Here the CDR3 DNA reads TGTGCCAGCAGCTTGGACGGGATAATCAACACAGATACGCAGTATTTT.

The rearrangement uses TRBV25-1 and TRBJ1-6, with 9 nucleotides matching TRBD1. The trim removed 6 bases at V and 9 bases at J, leaving 9 bases unmatched. Germline CDR1 reads MGHDK; CDR2 reads SYGVNS. CDR3 length: 15 residues. This chain's CDR3 is CASRLAGQGFSPLHF. The CDR3 DNA is TGTGCCAGCAGACTCGCGGGACAGGGTTTTTCACCCCTCCACTTT.

This CDR3 reads CASSLKFGLAEINEQFF. The CDR3 DNA is TGTGCCAGCAGCTTAAAGTTCGGCCTAGCAGAGATCAATGAGCAGTTCTTC. The chain combines TRBV7-9 with TRBJ2-1; perhaps TRBD2 as D (5 bases). V was cut by 2 bases and J by 6 bases, with 20 bases left in between. Germline V lookup: CDR1 SEHNR, CDR2 FQNEAQ (reference sequence). The CDR3 totals 17 residues.

The chain couples TRBV20-1 to TRBJ2-7; 15 nucleotides agree with TRBD2. The CDR3 is 19 residues long. CDR1 is DFQATT and CDR2 is SNEGSKA in the germline V gene (reference sequence). The junction had 15 bases not matched to a gene; V was cut back by 3 bases and J by 3 bases. CDR3 coding DNA: TGCAGTGCTAGTCTTAGGGGACTAGCGGGGGGTACTTGGGGCTACGAGCAGTACTTC. It yields the protein CSASLRGLAGGTWGYEQYF.

The rearrangement links TRBV4-3 to TRBJ2-1; 7 bases fit TRBD2. CDR1 is LGHNA, CDR2 YSLEER, per germline. J lost 4 bases, V lost 0 bases, and 9 bases had no gene match. The CDR3 spans 17 residues. The DNA for the CDR3 is TGCGCCAGCAGCCAAGATGGGGCGGGGGAACCTTACAATGAGCAGTTCTTC. This encodes CASSQDGAGEPYNEQFF.

The chain employs TRBV6-4 and TRBJ2-5; D possibly corresponds to TRBD2 (5 bases). V was clipped by 0 bases and J by 12 bases, with 11 bases between them. Germline lookup yields CDR1 MRHNA and CDR2 SNTAGT. The CDR3 extends over 12 amino acids. The CDR3 sequence: CASSDSPGWEYF. CDR3 coding DNA: TGTGCCAGCAGTGACTCCCCGGGGTGGGAGTACTTC.

The V call is TRBV6-2 or TRBV6-3, the J call TRBJ2-1, with 11 bases lining up with TRBD2. Trimming took 4 bases from V and 6 from J; bases not matched to a gene: 8. Germline CDR1 is MNHEY and CDR2 is SVGEGT. This CDR3 has 16 residues. The CDR3 DNA sequence: TGTGCCAGCAGTTGGACGACTAGCGGGGATCTCAATGAGCAGTTCTTC. This translates into CASSWTTSGDLNEQFF.

The J gene is TRBJ1-1, the V gene TRBV11-1; 7 nucleotides align to TRBD1. The germline CDR1 and CDR2 sequences are SGHAT and FQDESV (reference sequence). The V segment lost 7 bases and the J segment 2 bases; nucleotides outside the gene matches: 10. The CDR3 loop spans 15 amino acids. The CDR3: CASTSIGTANTEAFF. The CDR3 nucleotides read TGTGCCAGCACTTCTATCGGGACAGCTAACACTGAAGCTTTCTTT.

The chain recombines TRBV12-1 with TRBJ2-3; the table assigns TRBD2, which was not confirmed against the DNA. TRBV12-1 is described as a pseudogene. The CDR3 has 14 residues. The DNA for the CDR3 is TGTGCCAACCTCATGCGGTGTTACACAGATACGCAGTATTTT. Its protein product is CANLMRCYTDTQYF.

This chain's CDR3 is CASSRGDAEAFF. DNA for the CDR3: TGTGCCAGTAGTCGCGGGGACGCTGAAGCTTTCTTT. J is TRBJ1-1 and V is TRBV19, with D possibly TRBD1 on 5 matching bases. Germline lookup yields CDR1 LNHDA and CDR2 SQIVND (reference sequence). The CDR3 is 12 amino acids. V was pared by 5 bases and J by 6 bases, with 10 bases between.

The chain is built from TRBV9 and TRBJ2-3; D may be TRBD2 (5 bases). The CDR3 is made up of 13 amino acids. Germline CDR1 SGDLS, CDR2 YYNGEE. The V and J ends lost 4 bases and 4 bases respectively, with 10 bases between them. DNA of the CDR3: TGTGCCAGCAGCTCTCGGACTCCAGATACGCAGTATTTT. The encoded protein is CASSSRTPDTQYF.

This rearrangement joins TRBV6-5 to TRBJ1-1; D ambiguous. Trimming pared 6 bases from V and 9 bases from J, leaving 11 bases between. CDR1 is MNHEY and CDR2 is SVGAGI in the germline V gene. CDR3 length equals 11 residues. CDR3 sequence (DNA): TGTGCCAGCAGACACGACACCCAAGCTTTCTTT. It is translated as CASRHDTQAFF.

CDR3 region: CASSGTGAGSPLHF. The CDR3 bases are TGTGCCAGCAGCGGGACAGGAGCCGGTTCACCCCTCCACTTT. The chain is built from TRBV2 and TRBJ1-6; 8 bases agree with TRBD1. J lost 9 bases, V lost 6 bases, and 7 bases had no gene match. CDR3 size: 14 residues. Germline CDR1 SNHLY, CDR2 FYNNEI. Variable domain in full (rest from reference TRBV2 and TRBJ1-6): EPEVTQTPSHQVTQMGQEVILRCVPISNHLYFYWYRQILGQKVEFLVSFYNNEISEKSEIFDDQFSVERPDGSNFTLKIRSTKLEDSAMYFCASSGTGAGSPLHFGNGTRLTVT.

The chain has TRBV6-1 and TRBJ2-1; 9 nucleotides align to TRBD1. The J segment lost 12 bases and the V segment lost 3 bases, leaving 0 bases of the junction unmatched. CDR3 size: 11 residues. In germline, CDR1 is MNHNS, CDR2 SASEGT. Written as DNA, the CDR3 is TGTGCCAGCAGTGAGGACAGGGGGCAGTTCTTC. It is translated as CASSEDRGQFF.

The genes are TRBV12-5 and TRBJ2-2; TRBD1 agrees at 8 bases. Germline V CDR1 and CDR2: LGHNT, FRNRAP. The CDR3 runs to 15 residues. The V segment lost 6 bases and the J segment 1 base; nucleotides outside the gene matches: 4. The CDR3 DNA sequence: TGTGCTAGTGGCTCCGGGACAGGGAACACCGGGGAGCTGTTTTTT. Encoded protein: CASGSGTGNTGELFF.

V and J are TRBV4-3 and TRBJ1-2; D perhaps matches TRBD1 (6 bases). This CDR3 spans 16 amino acids. Germline CDR1 and CDR2: LGHNA and YSLEER. V was clipped by 4 bases and J by 6 bases, with 21 bases between them. Here the CDR3 DNA reads TGCGCCAGCAGCCCGGGGACATTCCCCAGTACCAATGGCTACACCTTC. This codes for CASSPGTFPSTNGYTF.

The gene calls are TRBV9 and TRBJ1-3, with 9 bases lining up with TRBD1. After removal of 4 bases from V and 4 bases from J, the junction contained 24 bases not matched to a gene. Germline V gives CDR1 SGDLS, CDR2 YYNGEE. This CDR3 has 21 amino acids. The CDR3 sequence: CASSPRESPGRYGTGGNTIYF. The CDR3 DNA reads TGTGCCAGCAGCCCCCGAGAATCCCCGGGGCGGTACGGGACAGGGGGAAACACCATATATTTT.

This clone was observed a few times. The J gene is TRBJ1-5, the V gene TRBV3-1 (or the pseudogene TRBV3-2), with 9 bases aligning to TRBD1. The CDR3 is 19 amino acids. Germline V gene data show CDR1 as LGHDT and CDR2 as YNNKEL (reference sequence). The V gene end was trimmed by 1 base and the J gene end by 0 bases; junction bases not matched to a gene: 10. The CDR3 protein is CASSQVRGQGGHSNQPQHF. The CDR3 DNA follows: TGTGCCAGCAGCCAAGTGAGGGGACAGGGAGGACATAGCAATCAGCCCCAGCATTTT.